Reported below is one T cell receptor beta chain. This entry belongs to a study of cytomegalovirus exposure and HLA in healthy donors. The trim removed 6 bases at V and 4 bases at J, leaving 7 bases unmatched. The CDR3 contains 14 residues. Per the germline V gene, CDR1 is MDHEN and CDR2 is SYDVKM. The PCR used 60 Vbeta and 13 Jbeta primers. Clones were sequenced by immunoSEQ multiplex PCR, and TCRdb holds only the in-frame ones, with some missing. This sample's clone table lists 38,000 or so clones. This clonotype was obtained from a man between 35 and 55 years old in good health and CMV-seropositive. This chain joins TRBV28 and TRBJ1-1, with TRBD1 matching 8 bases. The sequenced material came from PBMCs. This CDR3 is CASRQQGDGTEAFF. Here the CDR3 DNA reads TGTGCCAGCAGACAACAGGGGGACGGCACTGAAGCTTTCTTT.